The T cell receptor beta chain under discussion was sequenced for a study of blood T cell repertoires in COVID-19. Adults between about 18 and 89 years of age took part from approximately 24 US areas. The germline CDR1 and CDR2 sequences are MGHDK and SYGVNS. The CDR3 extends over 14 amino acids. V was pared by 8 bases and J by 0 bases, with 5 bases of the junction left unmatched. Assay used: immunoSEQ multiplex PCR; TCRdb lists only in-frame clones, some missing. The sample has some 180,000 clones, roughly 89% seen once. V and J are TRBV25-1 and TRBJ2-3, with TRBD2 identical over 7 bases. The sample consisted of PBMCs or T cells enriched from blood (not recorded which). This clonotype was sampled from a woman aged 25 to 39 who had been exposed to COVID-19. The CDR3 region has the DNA TGTGCCAGCTTGAAGCGGGGAAGCACAGATACGCAGTATTTT. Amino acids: CASLKRGSTDTQYF.